The clone carrying this T cell receptor beta chain has at least ten counts. These data are taken from a study of T cells in Graves' hyperthyroidism and ophthalmopathy. Amplification of TCR beta CDR3 regions was performed using RNA transcripts as template. In the first-round RT-PCR of the TCR CDR3, the HTBI primer set was used. TCRdb fed the multiplex PCR reads into MiXCR, producing one record per CDR3 protein. The sample holds more than 100,000 distinct CDR3 sequences, 47% seen once. Among the patients, aged 18 to 65, hyperthyroidism was newly diagnosed and had lasted under 2 months. The CDR3 totals 15 residues. Between the trimmed V and J ends, which lost 7 bases and 6 bases, there was a span of 21 bases.

This clonotype was obtained from a man aged 40-55 years with Graves' hyperthyroidism. This rearrangement joins TRBV12-3 or TRBV12-4 to TRBJ1-2, with D perhaps matching TRBD1 (5 bases). Sequencing was done on a sample of blood. CDR3 sequence: CASTLGVEGFNGYTF. In DNA, the CDR3 is TGTGCCAGCACCCTAGGGGTGGAAGGGTTTAATGGCTACACCTTC.